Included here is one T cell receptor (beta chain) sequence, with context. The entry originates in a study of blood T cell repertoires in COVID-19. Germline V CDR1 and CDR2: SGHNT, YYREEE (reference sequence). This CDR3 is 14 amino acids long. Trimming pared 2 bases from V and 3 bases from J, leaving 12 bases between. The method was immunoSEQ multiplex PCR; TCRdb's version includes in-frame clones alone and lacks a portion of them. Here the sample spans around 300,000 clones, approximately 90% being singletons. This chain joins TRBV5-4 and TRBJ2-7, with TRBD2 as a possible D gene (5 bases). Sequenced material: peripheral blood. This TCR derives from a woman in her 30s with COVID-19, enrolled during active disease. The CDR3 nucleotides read TGTGCCAGCAGCTTAGGCGGGTTCAACTACGAGCAGTACTTC. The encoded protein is CASSLGGFNYEQYF.